This TCR beta chain derives from a study of tumor-infiltrating lymphocytes in primary liver carcinoma. Study-level results: The difference in top-250-clone fraction between tumors and blood was significant, favoring tumors (p = 0.039).

Scientists recovered RNA and DNA together from roughly 20-30 mg of unsorted bulk tissue. The CDR3 length is 17 residues. CDR1 and CDR2 from the germline V gene are SGHRS and YFSETQ. With respect to this clonotype: The antigen remains undetermined. Compared with germline, one end of the junction differs, possibly owing to a read error.

TCR beta cDNA was reverse-transcribed from roughly 0.45 ug of total RNA. The reaction used a constant-region primer and ProtoScript II reverse transcriptase. Slightly modified ARM-PCR, run as three nested multiplex PCR rounds, produced the TCR beta libraries. Researchers ran the first two PCR rounds for ten to eleven cycles each with TRBV1-TRBV30 forward primers and a C-beta reverse primer. TCRdb itself ran the multiplex PCR reads through MiXCR, one entry per CDR3 protein. This repertoire shows some 64,000 distinct CDR3 sequences, 71% found once; its top ten account for 30% to 40%. The chain links TRBV5-1 to TRBJ2-7; 7 nucleotides line up with TRBD2. This sequence was found in a man aged 35 to 55 with primary liver carcinoma and hepatitis B virus infection. Input material: liver tumor tissue from sampling region 4. Subset noted: tumor region T4, right-lateral pole. CDR3 in amino acids: CDSSFDMDPGGGYEQYF. CDR3 bases: TGCGACAGCAGCTTCGACATGGACCCGGGGGGAGGCTACGAGCAGTACTTC.